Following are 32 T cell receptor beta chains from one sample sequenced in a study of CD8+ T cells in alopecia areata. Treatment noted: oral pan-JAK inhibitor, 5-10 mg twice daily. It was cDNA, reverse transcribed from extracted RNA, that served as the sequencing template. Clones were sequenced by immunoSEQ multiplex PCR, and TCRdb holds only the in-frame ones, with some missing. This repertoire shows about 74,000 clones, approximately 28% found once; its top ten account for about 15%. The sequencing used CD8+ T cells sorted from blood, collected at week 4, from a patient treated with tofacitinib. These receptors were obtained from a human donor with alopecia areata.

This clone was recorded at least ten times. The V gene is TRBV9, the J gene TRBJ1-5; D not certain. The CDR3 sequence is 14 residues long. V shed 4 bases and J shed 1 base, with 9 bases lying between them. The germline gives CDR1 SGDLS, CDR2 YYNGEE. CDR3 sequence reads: CASSLGGSNQPQHF. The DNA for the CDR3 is TGTGCCAGCAGCCTTGGAGGGAGCAATCAGCCCCAGCATTTT.

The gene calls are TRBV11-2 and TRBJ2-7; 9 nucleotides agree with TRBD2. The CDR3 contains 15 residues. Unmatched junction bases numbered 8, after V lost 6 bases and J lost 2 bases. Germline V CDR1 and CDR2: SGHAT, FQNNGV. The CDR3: CASRGVLAGTYEQYF. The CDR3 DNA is TGTGCCAGCAGGGGGGTGCTAGCGGGGACCTACGAGCAGTACTTC. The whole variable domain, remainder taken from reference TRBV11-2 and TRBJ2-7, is EAGVAQSPRYKIIEKRQSVAFWCNPISGHATLYWYQQILGQGPKLLIQFQNNGVVDDSQLPKDRFSAERLKGVDSTLKIQPAKLEDSAVYLCASRGVLAGTYEQYFGPGTRLTVT.

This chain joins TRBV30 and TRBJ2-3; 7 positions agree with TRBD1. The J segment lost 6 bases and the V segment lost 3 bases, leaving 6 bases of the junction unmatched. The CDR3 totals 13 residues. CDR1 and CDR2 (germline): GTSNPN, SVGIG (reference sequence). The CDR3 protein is CAWSHGQADTQYF. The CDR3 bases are TGTGCCTGGAGCCACGGACAGGCTGATACGCAGTATTTT.

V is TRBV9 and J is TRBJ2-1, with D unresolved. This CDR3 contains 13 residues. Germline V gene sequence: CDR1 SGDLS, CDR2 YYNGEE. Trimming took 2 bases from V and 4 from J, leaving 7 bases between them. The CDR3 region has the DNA TGTGCCAGCAGCGTGGCTGGGTACAATGAGCAGTTCTTC. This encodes CASSVAGYNEQFF.

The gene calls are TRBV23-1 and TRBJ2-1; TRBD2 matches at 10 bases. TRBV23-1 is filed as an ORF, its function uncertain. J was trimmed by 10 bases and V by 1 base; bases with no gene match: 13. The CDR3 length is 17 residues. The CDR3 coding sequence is TGCGCCAGCAGTCAATTCCCGTCTAGCGGGAGTAGTCGCGAGCAGTTCTTC. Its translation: CASSQFPSSGSSREQFF.

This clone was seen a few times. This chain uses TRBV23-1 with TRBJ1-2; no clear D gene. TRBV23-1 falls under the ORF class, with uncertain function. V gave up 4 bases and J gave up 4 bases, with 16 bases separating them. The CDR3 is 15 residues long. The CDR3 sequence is CASSLPTRAVYGYTF. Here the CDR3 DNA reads TGCGCCAGCAGTCTCCCCACACGAGCCGTCTATGGCTACACCTTC.

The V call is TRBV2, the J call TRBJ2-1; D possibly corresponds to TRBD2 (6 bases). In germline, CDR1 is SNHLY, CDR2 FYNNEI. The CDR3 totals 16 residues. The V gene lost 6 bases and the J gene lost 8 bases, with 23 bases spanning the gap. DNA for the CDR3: TGTGCCAGCAGCCTCCCGGGGGAAGGTTATAAGGATGAGCAGTTCTTC. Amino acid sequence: CASSLPGEGYKDEQFF.

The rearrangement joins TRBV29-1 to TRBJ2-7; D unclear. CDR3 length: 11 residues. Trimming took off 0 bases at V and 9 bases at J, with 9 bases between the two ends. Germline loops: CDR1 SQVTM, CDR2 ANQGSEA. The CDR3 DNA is TGCAGCGTTGAAGACAGCAACGTGCAGTACTTC. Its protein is CSVEDSNVQYF.

The DNA for the CDR3 is TGTGCCAGCAGCTATAATAGCAATCAGCCCCAGCATTTT. This gives the protein CASSYNSNQPQHF. The rearrangement uses TRBV7-9 and TRBJ1-5; D not certain. CDR1 is SEHNR, CDR2 FQNEAQ, per germline (reference sequence). V gave up 4 bases and J gave up 0 bases, with 4 bases separating them. The CDR3 extends over 13 amino acids.

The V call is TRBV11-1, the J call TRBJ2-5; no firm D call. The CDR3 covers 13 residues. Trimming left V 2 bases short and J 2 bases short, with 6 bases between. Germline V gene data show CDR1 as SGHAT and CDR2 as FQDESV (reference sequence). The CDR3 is CASSLLGQETQYF. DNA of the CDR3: TGTGCCAGCAGCTTACTAGGACAAGAGACCCAGTACTTC.

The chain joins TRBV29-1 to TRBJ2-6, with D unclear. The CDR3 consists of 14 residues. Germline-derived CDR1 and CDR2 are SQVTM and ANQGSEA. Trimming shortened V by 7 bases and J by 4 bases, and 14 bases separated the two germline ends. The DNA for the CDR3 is TGCAGCGCCATAGGAGTCCTCGGGGCCAACGTCCTGACTTTC. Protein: CSAIGVLGANVLTF.

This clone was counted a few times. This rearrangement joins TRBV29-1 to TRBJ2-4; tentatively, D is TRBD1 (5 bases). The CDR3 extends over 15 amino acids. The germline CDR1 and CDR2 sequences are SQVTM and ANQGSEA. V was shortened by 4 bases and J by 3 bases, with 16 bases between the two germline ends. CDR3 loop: CSVVGQGLGKNIQYF. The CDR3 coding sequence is TGCAGCGTTGTGGGGCAGGGCTTAGGCAAAAACATTCAGTACTTC.

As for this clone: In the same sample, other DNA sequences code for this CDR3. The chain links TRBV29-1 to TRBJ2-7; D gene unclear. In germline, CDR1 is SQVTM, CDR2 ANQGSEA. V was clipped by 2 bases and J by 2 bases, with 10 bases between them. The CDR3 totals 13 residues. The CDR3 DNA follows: TGCAGCGTTGAATCAGGCCGGCCCTACGAGCAGTACTTC. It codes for CSVESGRPYEQYF.

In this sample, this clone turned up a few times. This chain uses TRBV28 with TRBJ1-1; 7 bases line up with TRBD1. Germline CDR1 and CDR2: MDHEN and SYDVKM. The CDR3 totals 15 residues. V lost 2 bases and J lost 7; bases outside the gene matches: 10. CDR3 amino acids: CASSLIGDSGGEAFF. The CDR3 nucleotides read TGTGCCAGCAGTTTAATAGGGGACAGCGGGGGTGAAGCTTTCTTT.

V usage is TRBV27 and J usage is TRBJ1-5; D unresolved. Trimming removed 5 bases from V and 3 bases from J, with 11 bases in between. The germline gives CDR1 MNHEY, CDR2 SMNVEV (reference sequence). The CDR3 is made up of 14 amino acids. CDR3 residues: CASSRHRDNQPQHF. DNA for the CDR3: TGTGCCAGCAGTCGCCACAGAGACAATCAGCCCCAGCATTTT.

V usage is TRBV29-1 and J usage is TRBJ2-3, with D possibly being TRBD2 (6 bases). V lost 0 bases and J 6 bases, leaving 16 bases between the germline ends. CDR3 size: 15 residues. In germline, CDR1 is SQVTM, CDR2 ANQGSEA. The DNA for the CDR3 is TGCAGCGTTGAAGATAGCGGCGGACCTAGGGATACGCAGTATTTT. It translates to CSVEDSGGPRDTQYF.

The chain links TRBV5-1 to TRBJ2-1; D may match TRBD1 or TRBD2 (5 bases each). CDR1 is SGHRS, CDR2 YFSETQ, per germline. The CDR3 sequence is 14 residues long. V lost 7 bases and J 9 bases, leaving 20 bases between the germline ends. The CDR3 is CASHPGPGNTEQFF. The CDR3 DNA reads TGCGCCAGCCACCCGGGACCGGGAAATACTGAGCAGTTCTTC.

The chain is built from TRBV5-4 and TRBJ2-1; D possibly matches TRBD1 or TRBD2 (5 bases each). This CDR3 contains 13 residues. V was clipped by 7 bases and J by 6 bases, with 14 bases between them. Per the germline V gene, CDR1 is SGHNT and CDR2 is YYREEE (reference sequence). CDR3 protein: CASAPGRPNEQFF. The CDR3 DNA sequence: TGTGCCAGCGCCCCGGGGCGCCCCAATGAGCAGTTCTTC.

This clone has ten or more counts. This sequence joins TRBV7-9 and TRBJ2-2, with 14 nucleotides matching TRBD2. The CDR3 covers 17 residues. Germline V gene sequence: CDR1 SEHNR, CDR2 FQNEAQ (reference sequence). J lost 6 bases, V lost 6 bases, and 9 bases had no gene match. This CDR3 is CASSPAGTSGSAGELFF. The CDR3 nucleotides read TGTGCCAGCAGTCCCGCCGGGACTAGCGGGAGCGCCGGGGAGCTGTTTTTT.

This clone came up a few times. CDR3 sequence reads: CSVETFEGPSYGYTF. The DNA for the CDR3 is TGCAGCGTTGAAACCTTCGAGGGGCCCTCCTATGGCTACACCTTC. The chain joins TRBV29-1 to TRBJ1-2; D is perhaps TRBD1 (5 bases). Trimming left V 2 bases short and J 4 bases short, with 17 bases between. Germline CDR1 is SQVTM and CDR2 is ANQGSEA. The CDR3 spans 15 residues.

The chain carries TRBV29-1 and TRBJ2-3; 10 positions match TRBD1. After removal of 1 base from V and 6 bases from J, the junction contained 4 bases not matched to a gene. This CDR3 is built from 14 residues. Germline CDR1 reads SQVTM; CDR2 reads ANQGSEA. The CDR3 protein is CSVEGQGASDTQYF. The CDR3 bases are TGCAGCGTTGAAGGACAGGGGGCTTCGGATACGCAGTATTTT.

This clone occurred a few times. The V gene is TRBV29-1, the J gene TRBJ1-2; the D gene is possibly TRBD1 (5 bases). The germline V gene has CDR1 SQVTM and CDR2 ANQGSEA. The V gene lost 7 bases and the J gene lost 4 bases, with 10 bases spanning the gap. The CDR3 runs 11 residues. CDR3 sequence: CSAGGIYGYTF. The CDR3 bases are TGCAGCGCCGGGGGGATCTATGGCTACACCTTC.

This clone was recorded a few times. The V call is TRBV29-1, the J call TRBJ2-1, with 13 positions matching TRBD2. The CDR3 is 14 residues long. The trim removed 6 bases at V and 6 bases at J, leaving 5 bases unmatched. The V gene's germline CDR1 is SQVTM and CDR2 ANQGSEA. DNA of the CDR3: TGCAGCGTGATCGGACTAGCGGGAGTCAATGAGCAGTTCTTC. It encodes CSVIGLAGVNEQFF.

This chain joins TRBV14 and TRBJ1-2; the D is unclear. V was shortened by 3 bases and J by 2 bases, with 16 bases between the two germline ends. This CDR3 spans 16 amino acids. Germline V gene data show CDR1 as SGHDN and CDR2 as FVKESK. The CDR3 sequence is CASSQTIVAGNYGYTF. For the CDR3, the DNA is TGTGCCAGCAGCCAGACTATCGTAGCAGGCAACTATGGCTACACCTTC.

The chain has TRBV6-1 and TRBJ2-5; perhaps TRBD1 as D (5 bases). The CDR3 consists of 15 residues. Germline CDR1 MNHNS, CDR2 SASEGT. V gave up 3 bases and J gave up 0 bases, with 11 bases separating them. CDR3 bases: TGTGCCAGCAGTGACGATAGACAGTACCAAGAGACCCAGTACTTC. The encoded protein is CASSDDRQYQETQYF.

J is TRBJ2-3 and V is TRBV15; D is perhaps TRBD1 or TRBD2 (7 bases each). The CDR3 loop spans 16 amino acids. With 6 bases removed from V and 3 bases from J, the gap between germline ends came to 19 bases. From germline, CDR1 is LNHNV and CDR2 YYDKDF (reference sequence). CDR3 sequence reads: CATSPLRGGATDTQYF. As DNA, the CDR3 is TGTGCCACCAGTCCTCTCAGGGGGGGTGCGACAGATACGCAGTATTTT.

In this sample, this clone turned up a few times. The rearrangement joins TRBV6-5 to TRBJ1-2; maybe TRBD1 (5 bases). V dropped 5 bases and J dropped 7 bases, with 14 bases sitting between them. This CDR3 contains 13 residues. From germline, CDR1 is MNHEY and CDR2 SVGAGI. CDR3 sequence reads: CASSISRGGGYTF. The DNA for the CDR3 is TGTGCCAGCAGTATTTCTCGTGGGGGTGGCTACACCTTC.

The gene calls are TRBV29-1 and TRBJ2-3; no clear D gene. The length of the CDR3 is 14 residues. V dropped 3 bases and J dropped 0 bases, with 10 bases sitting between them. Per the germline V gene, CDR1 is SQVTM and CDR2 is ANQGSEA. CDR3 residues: CSVEGGVSTDTQYF. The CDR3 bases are TGCAGCGTTGAGGGCGGAGTTAGCACAGATACGCAGTATTTT.

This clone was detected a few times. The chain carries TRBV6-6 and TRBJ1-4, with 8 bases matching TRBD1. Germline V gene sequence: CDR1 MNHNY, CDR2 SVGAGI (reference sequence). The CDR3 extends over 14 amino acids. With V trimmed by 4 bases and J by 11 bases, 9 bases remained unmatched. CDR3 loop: CASSSLNTGGKLFF. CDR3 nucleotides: TGTGCCAGCAGTTCGTTAAACACAGGGGGGAAACTGTTTTTT.

The CDR3: CSVRVGTGDYEQYF. CDR3 DNA sequence: TGCAGCGTTCGGGTTGGGACAGGGGACTACGAGCAGTACTTC. The rearrangement links TRBV29-1 to TRBJ2-7; TRBD1 matches 10 bases. The germline CDR1 and CDR2 sequences are SQVTM and ANQGSEA. V was clipped by 5 bases and J by 3 bases; unmatched bases: 7. The CDR3 extends over 14 amino acids.

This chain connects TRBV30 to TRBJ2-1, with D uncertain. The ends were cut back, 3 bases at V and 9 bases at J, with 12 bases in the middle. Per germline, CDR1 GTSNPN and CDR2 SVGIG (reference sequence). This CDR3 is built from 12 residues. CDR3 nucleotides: TGTGCCTGGAGCCCTATTAGCAGTGAGCAGTTCTTC. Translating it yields CAWSPISSEQFF.

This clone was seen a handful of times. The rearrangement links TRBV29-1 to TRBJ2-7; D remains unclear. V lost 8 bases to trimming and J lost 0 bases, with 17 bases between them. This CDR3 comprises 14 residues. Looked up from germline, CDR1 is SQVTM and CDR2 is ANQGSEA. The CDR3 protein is CSFRVFQDSYEQYF. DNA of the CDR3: TGCAGCTTTAGGGTTTTTCAGGACTCCTACGAGCAGTACTTC.